This TCR beta chain emerged from a study of T-cell memory formation after mild COVID-19. Study in general: Largely, the TCR clusters proved donor specific.

The germline CDR1 and CDR2 sequences are DFQATT and SNEGSKA (reference sequence). V was pared by 3 bases and J by 8 bases, with 24 bases of the junction left unmatched. CDR3 length: 19 amino acids. This clonotype was counted between two and nine times. Its target is not known. Study-wide points: For contracting clones, CD4+ ones sat mainly in CM and EM, CD8+ in EMRA.

Libraries for TCRalpha and TCRbeta carried sample barcodes and unique molecular identifiers via 5'RACE. MiXCR, applied by TCRdb to the 5' RACE reads, yields one record per CDR3 protein. Among about 560,000 distinct CDR3 sequences, 15% to 20% were seen once, and the ten largest hold 8.1%. The rearrangement uses TRBV20-1 and TRBJ2-1, with TRBD2 identical over 8 bases. The receptor was derived from an adult woman who had mild COVID-19 (a few samples of this study predate the infection). Cell type and time point are not known. The sequenced sample consisted of PBMCs or a T cell subset sorted from them (not recorded which). The CDR3 reads CSARASGPDSRRPEYEQFF. CDR3 nucleotides: TGCAGTGCTAGGGCTAGCGGGCCCGATTCCCGGCGGCCGGAGTATGAGCAGTTCTTC.